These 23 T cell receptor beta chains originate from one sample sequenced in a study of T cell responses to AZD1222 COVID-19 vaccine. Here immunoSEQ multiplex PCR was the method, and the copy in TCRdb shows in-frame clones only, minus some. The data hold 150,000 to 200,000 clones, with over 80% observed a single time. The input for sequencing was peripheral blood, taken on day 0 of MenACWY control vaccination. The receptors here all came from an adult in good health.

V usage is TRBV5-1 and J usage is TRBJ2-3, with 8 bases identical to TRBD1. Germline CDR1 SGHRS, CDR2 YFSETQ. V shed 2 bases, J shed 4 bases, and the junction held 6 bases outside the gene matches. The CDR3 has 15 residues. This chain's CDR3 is CASSFGPGGPDTQYF. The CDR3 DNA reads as TGCGCCAGCAGCTTTGGGCCAGGGGGCCCAGATACGCAGTATTTT.

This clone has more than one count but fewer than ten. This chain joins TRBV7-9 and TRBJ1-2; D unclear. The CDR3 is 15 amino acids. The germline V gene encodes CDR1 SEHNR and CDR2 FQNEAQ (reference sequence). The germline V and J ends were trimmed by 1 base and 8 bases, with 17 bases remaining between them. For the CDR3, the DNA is TGTGCCAGCAGCTTAGACCCCGGTCAAGTTGGGGGCTACACCTTC. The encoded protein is CASSLDPGQVGGYTF.

The CDR3 spells CASSLGSSGGIDTQYF. The DNA for the CDR3 is TGCGCCAGCAGCTTGGGTTCTAGCGGGGGCATAGATACGCAGTATTTT. This chain links TRBV5-1 with TRBJ2-3; 10 bases match TRBD2. The V and J ends lost 0 bases and 5 bases, in that order; junction bases with no gene match: 6. The germline V gene has CDR1 SGHRS and CDR2 YFSETQ. The CDR3 consists of 16 residues.

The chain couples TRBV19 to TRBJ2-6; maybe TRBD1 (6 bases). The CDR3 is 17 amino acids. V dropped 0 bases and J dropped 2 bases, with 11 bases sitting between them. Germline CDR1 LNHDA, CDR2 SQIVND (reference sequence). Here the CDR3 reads CASSIDDRLPGANVLTF. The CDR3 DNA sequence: TGTGCCAGTAGTATAGATGACAGGCTCCCTGGGGCCAACGTCCTGACTTTC. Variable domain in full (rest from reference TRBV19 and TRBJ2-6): DGGITQSPKYLFRKEGQNVTLSCEQNLNHDAMYWYRQDPGQGLRLIYYSQIVNDFQKGDIAEGYSVSREKKESFPLTVTSAQKNPTAFYLCASSIDDRLPGANVLTFGAGSRLTVL.

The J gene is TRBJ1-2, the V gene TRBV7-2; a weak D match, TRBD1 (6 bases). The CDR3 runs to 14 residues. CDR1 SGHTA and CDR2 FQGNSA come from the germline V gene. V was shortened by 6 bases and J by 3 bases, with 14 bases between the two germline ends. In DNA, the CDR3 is TGTGCCAGCAGTTCCGGGAAGGGGGACTATGGCTACACCTTC. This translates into CASSSGKGDYGYTF.

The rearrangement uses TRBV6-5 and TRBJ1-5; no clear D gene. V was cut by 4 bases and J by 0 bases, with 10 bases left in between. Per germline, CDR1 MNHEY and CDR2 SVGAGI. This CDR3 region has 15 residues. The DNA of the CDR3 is TGTGCCAGCAGTTTACCGGCAAGTAGCAATCAGCCCCAGCATTTT. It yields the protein CASSLPASSNQPQHF.

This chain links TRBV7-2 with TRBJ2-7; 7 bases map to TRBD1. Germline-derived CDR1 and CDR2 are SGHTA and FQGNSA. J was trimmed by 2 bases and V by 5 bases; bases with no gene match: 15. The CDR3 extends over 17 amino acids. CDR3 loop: CASSKKTGLGGAYEQYF. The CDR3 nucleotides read TGTGCCAGCAGCAAAAAGACAGGGTTGGGTGGGGCCTACGAGCAGTACTTC.

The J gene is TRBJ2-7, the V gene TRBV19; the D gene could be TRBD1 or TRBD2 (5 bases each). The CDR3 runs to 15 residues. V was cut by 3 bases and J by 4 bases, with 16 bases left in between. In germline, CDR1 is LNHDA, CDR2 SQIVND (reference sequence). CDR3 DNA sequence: TGTGCCAGTAGTATCACCGGGGCCCCTGAGTACGAGCAGTACTTC. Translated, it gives CASSITGAPEYEQYF.

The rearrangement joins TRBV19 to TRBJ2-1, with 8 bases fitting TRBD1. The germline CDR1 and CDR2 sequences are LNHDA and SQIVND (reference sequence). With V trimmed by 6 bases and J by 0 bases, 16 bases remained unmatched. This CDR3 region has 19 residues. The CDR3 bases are TGTGCCAGTAGAAGTCTGAGGACAGGGCCACTCAGCTCCTACAATGAGCAGTTCTTC. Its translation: CASRSLRTGPLSSYNEQFF.

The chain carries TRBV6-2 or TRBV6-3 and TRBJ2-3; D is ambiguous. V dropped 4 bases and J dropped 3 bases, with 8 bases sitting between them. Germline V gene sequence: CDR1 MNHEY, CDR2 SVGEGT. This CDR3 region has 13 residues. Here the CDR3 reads CASSSTETDTQYF. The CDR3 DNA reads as TGTGCCAGCAGTTCCACGGAAACAGATACGCAGTATTTT.

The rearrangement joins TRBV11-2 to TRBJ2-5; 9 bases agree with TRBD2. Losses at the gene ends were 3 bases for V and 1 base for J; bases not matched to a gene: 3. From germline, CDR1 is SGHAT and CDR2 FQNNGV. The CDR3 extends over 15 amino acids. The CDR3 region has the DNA TGTGCCAGCAGCTTTTTAGCGGGGGCCCAAGAGACCCAGTACTTC. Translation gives CASSFLAGAQETQYF. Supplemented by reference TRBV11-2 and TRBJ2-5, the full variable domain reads EAGVAQSPRYKIIEKRQSVAFWCNPISGHATLYWYQQILGQGPKLLIQFQNNGVVDDSQLPKDRFSAERLKGVDSTLKIQPAKLEDSAVYLCASSFLAGAQETQYFGPGTRLLVL.

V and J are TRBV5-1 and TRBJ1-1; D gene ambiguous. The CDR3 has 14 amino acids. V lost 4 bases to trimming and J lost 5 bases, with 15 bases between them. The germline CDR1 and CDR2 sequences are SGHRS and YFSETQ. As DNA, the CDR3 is TGCGCCAGCAGCCCCCTCGGGGATTCGACTGAAGCTTTCTTT. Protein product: CASSPLGDSTEAFF. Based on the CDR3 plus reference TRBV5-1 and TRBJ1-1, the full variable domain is KAGVTQTPRYLIKTRGQQVTLSCSPISGHRSVSWYQQTPGQGLQFLFEYFSETQRNKGNFPGRFSGRQFSNSRSEMNVSTLELGDSALYLCASSPLGDSTEAFFGQGTRLTVV.

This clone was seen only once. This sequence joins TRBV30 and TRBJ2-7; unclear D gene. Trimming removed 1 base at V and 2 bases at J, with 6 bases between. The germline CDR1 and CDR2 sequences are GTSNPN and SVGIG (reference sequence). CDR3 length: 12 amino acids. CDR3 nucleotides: TGTGCCTGGAGTGGCGGTACCTACGAGCAGTACTTC. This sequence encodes CAWSGGTYEQYF.

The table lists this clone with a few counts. The chain's CDR3 is CASSFQETQYF. CDR3 nucleotide sequence: TGTGCCAGCAGTTTCCAAGAGACCCAGTACTTC. V is TRBV28 and J is TRBJ2-5; D is ambiguous. V was clipped by 3 bases and J by 1 base, with 0 bases between them. CDR1 is MDHEN and CDR2 is SYDVKM in the germline V gene. The CDR3 contains 11 residues.

This chain's CDR3 is CASSLGGRDRYEQYF. DNA of the CDR3: TGTGCCAGCAGCTTGGGCGGGAGGGATCGCTACGAGCAGTACTTC. The V call is TRBV5-4, the J call TRBJ2-7; the match to TRBD2 covers 9 bases. This CDR3 has 15 amino acids. V trimming: 0 bases; J trimming: 3 bases; junction bases outside the gene matches: 4. The germline gives CDR1 SGHNT, CDR2 YYREEE (reference sequence).

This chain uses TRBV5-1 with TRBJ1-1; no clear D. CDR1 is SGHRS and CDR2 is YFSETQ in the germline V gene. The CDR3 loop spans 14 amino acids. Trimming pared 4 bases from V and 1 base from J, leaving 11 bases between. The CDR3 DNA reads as TGCGCCAGCAGCCTAAATACAGCGAACACTGAAGCTTTCTTT. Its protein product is CASSLNTANTEAFF.

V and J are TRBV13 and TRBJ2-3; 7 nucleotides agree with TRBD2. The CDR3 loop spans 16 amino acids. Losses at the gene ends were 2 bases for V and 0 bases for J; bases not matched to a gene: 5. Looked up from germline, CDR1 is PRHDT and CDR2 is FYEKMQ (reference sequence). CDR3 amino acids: CASSLLAETSTDTQYF. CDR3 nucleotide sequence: TGTGCCAGCAGCTTACTAGCGGAGACTAGCACAGATACGCAGTATTTT.

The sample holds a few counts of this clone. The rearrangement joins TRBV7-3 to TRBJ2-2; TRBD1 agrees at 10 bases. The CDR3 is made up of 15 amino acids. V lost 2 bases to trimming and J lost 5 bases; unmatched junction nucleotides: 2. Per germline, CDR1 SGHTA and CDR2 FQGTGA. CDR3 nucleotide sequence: TGTGCCAGCAGCTTAGGGACAGGGGATACCGGGGAGCTGTTTTTT. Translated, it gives CASSLGTGDTGELFF.

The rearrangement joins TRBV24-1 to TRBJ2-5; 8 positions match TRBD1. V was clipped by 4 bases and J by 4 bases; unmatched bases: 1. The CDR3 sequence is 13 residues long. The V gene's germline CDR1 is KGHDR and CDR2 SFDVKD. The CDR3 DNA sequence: TGTGCCACCAGTGAAGGACAGGGAGAGACCCAGTACTTC. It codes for CATSEGQGETQYF.

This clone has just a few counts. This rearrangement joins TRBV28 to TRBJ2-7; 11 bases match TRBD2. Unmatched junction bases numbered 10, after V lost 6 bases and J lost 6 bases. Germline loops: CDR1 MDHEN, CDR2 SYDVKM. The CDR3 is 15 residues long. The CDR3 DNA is TGTGCCAGCAGGACCCGGATAGCGGGAGGGAGCGAGCAGTACTTC. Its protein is CASRTRIAGGSEQYF.

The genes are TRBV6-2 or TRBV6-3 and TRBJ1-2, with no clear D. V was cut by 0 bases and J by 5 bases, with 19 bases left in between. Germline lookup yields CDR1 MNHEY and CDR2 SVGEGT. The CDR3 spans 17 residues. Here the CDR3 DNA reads TGTGCCAGCAGTTACTCGATGATCGCGGCTCTCGGATATGGCTACACCTTC. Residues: CASSYSMIAALGYGYTF.

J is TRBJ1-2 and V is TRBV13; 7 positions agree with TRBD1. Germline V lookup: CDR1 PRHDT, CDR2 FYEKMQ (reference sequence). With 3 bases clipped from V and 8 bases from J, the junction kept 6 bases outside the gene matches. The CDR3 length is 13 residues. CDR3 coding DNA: TGTGCCAGCAGCTTTGACAGGGCTAAGGGCTACACCTTC. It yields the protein CASSFDRAKGYTF.

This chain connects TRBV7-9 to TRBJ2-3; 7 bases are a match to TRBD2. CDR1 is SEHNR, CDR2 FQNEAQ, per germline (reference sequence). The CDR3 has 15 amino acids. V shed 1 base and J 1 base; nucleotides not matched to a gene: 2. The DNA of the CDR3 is TGTGCCAGCAGCTTAGTTCGGGGGGGCACAGATACGCAGTATTTT. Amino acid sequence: CASSLVRGGTDTQYF.